This T cell receptor (beta chain) was observed in a study of cytomegalovirus exposure and HLA in healthy donors (dated by TCRdb to about 2017). Study-level background: An earlier analysis of approximately 640 of the donors reported approximately 300 Gb of sequence data and around 120 million unique TCR beta sequences from 150 million to 200 million T cells. About 280 gigabases of sequencing data and around 80 million unique TCR sequences made up an early release that covered around 640 HLA-typed donors. Of the 300 to 400 genotyped donors, 65% to 90% fell in the genetic ancestry cluster associated with self-reported Caucasian donors. The study aimed to test whether cataloging public T cell receptors could reveal signatures of past pathogen exposure. The T cell repertoires of around 730 subjects were profiled by immunosequencing and related to cytomegalovirus serostatus. In addition to the first cohort of several hundred subjects, a separate validation cohort of 120 different subjects was used. To predict cytomegalovirus infection status, the study combined high-throughput TCR immunosequencing, statistical association of individual TCRs with disease status, and machine learning. A later analysis re-examined previously published TCR beta repertoires from around 670 donors and added high-resolution HLA genotyping to investigate patterns of TCR occurrence. In the later analysis, no new phenotypic data were used to find candidate immune exposures; instead, reliance was placed on TCR beta sequences and their occurrence across donors. To decide whether each TCR beta V gene segment behaved as functional or pseudogenic, an earlier analysis of some 600 of the donors relied on high-throughput TCR beta sequencing. Alongside the repertoire data, information on donor age, sex, ethnicity and CMV serostatus was compiled. A later genetic analysis used genome-wide SNP genotypes for 398 of the 666 donors, treating that subset as a discovery cohort. All discovery cohort repertoires had been generated on a single sequencing platform. Both class I and class II loci were covered by HLA typing, at four-digit resolution. The number of donors typed differed by locus, with roughly 629-640 for A, B, C, DRB1 and DQB1, 522 for DQA1, some 570 for DPA1, and under 490 for DPB1. A few DR-DQ haplotypes were treated as single units for association and clustering because of strong linkage in the cohort. Across 300 to 500 genotyped donors of the cohort, an average of roughly 230,000 unique TCR beta nucleotide sequences per donor were sequenced, and roughly 20% of those sequences were non-productive.

In total, 666 healthy bone marrow donors made up the cohort. Cohort members were all nominally healthy when sampled, although unrecorded immune exposures were likely present. The donor tested CMV seropositive, placing the donor among the roughly 270 seropositive members of the cohort. A peripheral blood sample was collected from each donor, and TCR beta sequencing was performed on peripheral blood mononuclear cells. Genomic DNA was extracted from the blood cell samples with the Qiagen DNeasy Blood Extraction Kit. The paper's findings and limits, for the study overall: Specific HLA alleles were associated with over 15,000 TCR beta sequences at a false discovery rate of 0.05 in a later analysis. The authors suggested that the approach could potentially be generalized to other disease states and immunological phenotypes. Sequencing depth was assumed to be roughly uniform across donors in the presence/absence analyses, though that assumption may not hold. Most TCR sequences were observed very rarely across donors, whereas some public TCRs were present in many individuals. Cytomegalovirus status was reported to be diagnosed by the classifier with high specificity and sensitivity in both the original and validation cohorts. When HLA alleles, especially DR and DQ, strongly co-occurred, TCR associations were difficult to assign to individual alleles. A later genetic analysis reported fewer N-insertions in productive TCRs among donors in an Asian-associated ancestry cluster than the roughly 620-donor mean. In a later analysis, HLA-associated TCR beta chains were found to be more clonally expanded and to have lower generation probabilities than equally common non-associated chains. For the cohort, immune exposure information was limited to CMV serostatus. A later genetic analysis associated a missense DCLRE1C variant with V-gene and J-gene trimming of TCR beta chains, and an independent cohort replicated the association. Several of the top co-occurrence clusters appeared to be linked to parvovirus B19, influenza, CMV and Epstein-Barr virus, according to a later analysis. Correlated functional status among segregating V segments might reflect linkage disequilibrium, but an unknown experimental factor could not be ruled out. Fewer than 20 rarely observed V segments, including chromosome 9 orphons, were excluded from the earlier analysis of about 500 of the donors because counts were too low. In an earlier analysis of 450 to 750 of the donors, most TCR beta V segments appeared in productive rearrangements about 87% or about 30% of the time, broadly matching IMGT annotations. The study gave a list of 150 to 200 TCR beta chains associated with cytomegalovirus. Some IMGT-functional V segments, including TRBV6-2 and TRBV6-3, could not be distinguished by the 87-base-pair reads and were therefore excluded. In vitro tests confirmed that three of the cytomegalovirus-associated TCR beta chains recognize cytomegalovirus antigens. Most CMV-associated TCR beta chains appeared to be HLA-restricted in a later analysis, and the HLA associations seemed to be driven largely by CMV exposure. A group of highly shared sequence variants was considered likely to be a technical artifact of the sequencing pipeline. Because HLA typing was missing for some donors at each locus, association tests included only the typed subset. A further reported finding was that TCR beta sequences accurately predicted the HLA-A and HLA-B alleles for most subjects in the first cohort. In this cohort, only TCR beta chains were sequenced, and detectable features were limited by the absence of alpha or paired-chain data. A later analysis found that TCR association rates varied across HLA loci, with DRB1 alleles showing the most associated TCRs and HLA-C alleles the fewest.

Reading the germline V gene gives CDR1 SGHTA and CDR2 FQGNSA. The CDR3 has 15 amino acids, counting the end cysteine and phenylalanine. The sequence is cut down to CDR3 DNA, 45 bases in frame from base 1. V is clipped by 5 bases and J by 2 bases, and the sequence between their germline boundaries is 16 bases long. Regarding this clone: Its antigen has not been determined. Per-nucleotide qualities are absent, and no much larger clonotype sits a single base away.

Libraries were built with the immunoSEQ multiplex PCR assay. The multiplex PCR relied on a mix of 60 forward primers for TCR Vbeta segments and 13 reverse primers for TCR Jbeta segments. The CDR3 region of rearranged TCR beta genes was amplified from genomic DNA with a multiplex PCR assay. On the Illumina HiSeq System, the amplified TCR beta libraries were sequenced as 87-base-pair reads. The study's processing was this. In a later analysis, tens of millions of unique TCR beta chains were counted across the approximately 620 repertoires, and around 10 million of these chains were shared by at least two donors. To remove PCR and sequencing errors, raw reads were error-corrected and collapsed into unique sequences using a nearest-neighbor algorithm that merged closely related sequences. Alignment of CDR3 sequences to IMGT reference sequences was used to assign V, D and J gene segments. For a sequence to be retained, a match of at least six nucleotides to both a V gene segment and a J gene segment was required. A rearrangement counted as productive if the CDR3 had no stop codons and remained in frame with V and J, and every other rearrangement counted as non-productive. CDR3 was defined according to IMGT convention as the region running from the second conserved V-encoded cysteine to the conserved J-encoded phenylalanine. The earlier analysis of some 550 of the donors excluded any sequence lacking an unambiguous match to a single V gene segment. An earlier analysis of a few hundred of the donors classified V segments as functional when productive rearrangements were above 56.7% and as segregating when the standard deviation between donors was above 5%. A statistical classification framework was built to diagnose cytomegalovirus status from the catalog of TCR beta chain sequences. In a later analysis, V and J genes were assigned by comparing TCR nucleotide sequences against IMGT/GENE-DB human TR gene sequences. Using the TCRdist pipeline, a later analysis assigned CDR3 sequences along with most-parsimonious VDJ recombination scenarios. In a later analysis, each TCR beta chain was defined by its CDR3 amino acid sequence together with its V-gene family, and reads lacking a unique V-gene family were excluded. In a later analysis, around 650 highly shared, low-generation-probability nucleotide sequences were removed to address suspected cross-contamination and a sequencing artifact. A later analysis calculated a clonal expansion index for each public chain from normalized within-repertoire ranks of inferred template counts. In a later analysis, generation probabilities were computed using a VDJ recombination model fitted to out-of-frame rearrangements, and the results were checked against IGoR. In a later analysis, TCR-TCR, TCR-HLA and TCR-CMV co-occurrence was scored with hypergeometric tests, and a repertoire-size bias correction was applied to TCR pairs. False discovery rates were estimated in a later analysis by permuting HLA or CMV assignments 20 times. A later analysis grouped co-occurring TCRs with DBSCAN, adding TCRdist sequence similarity when clustering within HLA-allele-positive subsets. Repertoires with fewer than 30,000 or more than 120,000 public chains, plus five repertoires with anomalous nucleotide sharing, were excluded from co-occurrence clustering. The table comes from immuneACCESS by way of TCRdb, which keeps in-frame sequences with V and J called. Part of the clones is missing from these tables; in studies checked, under half for an unresolved V gene and the rest for unknown reasons. V, J and clone size are those of that table, while D and trimming were read from the DNA. The sample table holds 100,000 to 150,000 clones, of which approximately 79% were seen once. Under 5.5% of the sample lies in the top ten.

The rearrangement joined TRBV7-2 to TRBJ2-7, with the D segment identity uncertain. The specimen sequenced was PBMCs. This sequence was found in a man aged 50-60 years in good health and CMV-seropositive. The bases read TGTGCCAGCAGCCCTAGATTGAATTCGCCCTACGAGCAGTACTTC. It codes for CASSPRLNSPYEQYF.